This T cell receptor beta chain was obtained from a study of blood T cell repertoires in COVID-19. Turning to the study itself: The origin of the acute and convalescent COVID-19 samples was the United States, Italy and Spain.

Per the authors' pipeline: From reference gene primer amplification, estimates of nucleated cell counts were derived. Sequencing used immunoSEQ multiplex PCR; TCRdb keeps in-frame clones, though not all of them. D and trimming were read from the DNA, whereas the V and J calls and clone size are those reported in that table. In the table there are 25,000 to 35,000 clones, over 75% of which are singletons. This CDR3 contains 14 residues. The V gene end was trimmed by 3 bases and the J gene end by 1 base; junction bases not matched to a gene: 3. Looked up from germline, CDR1 is SGHRS and CDR2 is YFSETQ.

The sequenced material came from peripheral blood. The chain recombines TRBV5-1 with TRBJ2-5; 7 nucleotides line up with TRBD1. The clonotype was recovered from a man between 60 and 75 years old with COVID-19, enrolled during active disease. The CDR3: CASSSRTGQETQYF. CDR3 coding DNA: TGCGCCAGCAGCTCAAGGACAGGCCAAGAGACCCAGTACTTC. Full variable domain (missing parts from reference TRBV5-1 and TRBJ2-5): KAGVTQTPRYLIKTRGQQVTLSCSPISGHRSVSWYQQTPGQGLQFLFEYFSETQRNKGNFPGRFSGRQFSNSRSEMNVSTLELGDSALYLCASSSRTGQETQYFGPGTRLLVL.